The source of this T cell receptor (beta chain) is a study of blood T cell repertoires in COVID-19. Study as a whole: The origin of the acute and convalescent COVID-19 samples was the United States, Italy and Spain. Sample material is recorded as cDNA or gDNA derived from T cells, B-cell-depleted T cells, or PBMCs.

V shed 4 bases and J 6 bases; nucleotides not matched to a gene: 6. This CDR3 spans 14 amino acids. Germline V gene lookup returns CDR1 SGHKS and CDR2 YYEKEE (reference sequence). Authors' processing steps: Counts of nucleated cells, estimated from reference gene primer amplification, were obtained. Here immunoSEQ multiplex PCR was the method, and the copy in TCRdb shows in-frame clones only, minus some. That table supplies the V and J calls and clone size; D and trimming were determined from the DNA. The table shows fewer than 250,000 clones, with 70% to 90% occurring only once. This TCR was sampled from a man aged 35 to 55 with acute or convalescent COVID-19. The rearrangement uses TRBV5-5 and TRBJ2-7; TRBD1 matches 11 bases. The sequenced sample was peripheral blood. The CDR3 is CASSPIGTGGEQYF. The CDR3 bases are TGTGCCAGCAGCCCTATTGGGACAGGGGGCGAGCAGTACTTC.